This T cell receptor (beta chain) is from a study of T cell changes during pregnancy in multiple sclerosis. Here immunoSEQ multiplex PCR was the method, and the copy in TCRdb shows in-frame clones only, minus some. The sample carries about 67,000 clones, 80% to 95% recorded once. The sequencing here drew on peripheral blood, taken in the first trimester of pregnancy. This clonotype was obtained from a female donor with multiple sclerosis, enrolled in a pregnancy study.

CDR3 DNA sequence: TGCGCCAGCAGCTTGACGGGGGGGCAAGAGACCCAGTACTTC. Amino acid sequence: CASSLTGGQETQYF. The rearrangement links TRBV5-1 to TRBJ2-5; TRBD2 matches at 8 bases. The CDR3 has 14 amino acids. Germline CDR1 is SGHRS and CDR2 is YFSETQ. With V trimmed by 1 base and J by 2 bases, 1 base remained unmatched.